These 8 T cell receptor beta chains were sequenced from one sample in a study of PD-1 blockade in classical Hodgkin lymphoma. The sample's time point: cycle 4 day 1 (C4D1), after more than five weeks of nivolumab. No patient escaped relapse after autologous stem cell transplantation, and brentuximab vedotin exposure varied. Assay used: immunoSEQ multiplex PCR; TCRdb lists only in-frame clones, some missing. The sample carries roughly 48,000 clones, about 89% recorded once. This specimen consisted of peripheral blood mononuclear cells (PBMCs), obtained before the fourth cycle of nivolumab. The receptors here all came from a human donor with classical Hodgkin lymphoma.

The rearrangement uses TRBV7-9 and TRBJ2-1, with D hard to call. The germline V gene encodes CDR1 SEHNR and CDR2 FQNEAQ (reference sequence). The CDR3 sequence is 15 residues long. The ends were cut back, 1 base at V and 2 bases at J, with 9 bases in the middle. CDR3 amino acids: CASSLVASPYNEQFF. The CDR3 nucleotides read TGTGCCAGCAGCTTAGTGGCCAGCCCCTACAATGAGCAGTTCTTC.

The V gene is TRBV5-6, the J gene TRBJ2-3; TRBD2 might be the D (7 bases). V dropped 4 bases and J dropped 2 bases, with 17 bases sitting between them. Germline CDR1 SGHDT, CDR2 YYEEEE. This CDR3 is built from 16 residues. Here the CDR3 DNA reads TGTGCCAGCAGCCTGAGACTCCGGGGGGCCACAGATACGCAGTATTTT. It encodes CASSLRLRGATDTQYF.

The rearrangement links TRBV5-4 to TRBJ2-5; the D gene could be TRBD1 or TRBD2 (6 bases each). Germline loops: CDR1 SGHNT, CDR2 YYREEE (reference sequence). The CDR3 is 15 residues long. V was clipped by 4 bases and J by 4 bases, with 17 bases between them. CDR3 bases: TGTGCCAGCAGCCAAGTCTCGGGGGCGGGAGAGACCCAGTACTTC. Its translation is CASSQVSGAGETQYF.

The chain uses TRBV11-1 and TRBJ2-7; D is unclear. CDR1 is SGHAT and CDR2 is FQDESV in the germline V gene (reference sequence). The germline V and J ends were trimmed by 3 bases and 3 bases, with 12 bases remaining between them. CDR3 length equals 14 residues. CDR3 nucleotides: TGTGCCAGCAGCTTCTCACTTGCAGACTACGAGCAGTACTTC. Translating it yields CASSFSLADYEQYF. The whole variable domain, remainder taken from reference TRBV11-1 and TRBJ2-7, is EAEVAQSPRYKITEKSQAVAFWCDPISGHATLYWYRQILGQGPELLVQFQDESVVDDSQLPKDRFSAERLKGVDSTLKIQPAELGDSAMYLCASSFSLADYEQYFGPGTRLTVT.

This chain's CDR3 is CASSLGRIKSYEQYF. As DNA, the CDR3 is TGTGCCAGCAGCTTGGGCAGGATCAAGAGCTACGAGCAGTACTTC. This chain links TRBV11-2 with TRBJ2-7; unclear D gene. This CDR3 comprises 15 residues. Trimming pared 3 bases from V and 3 bases from J, leaving 15 bases between. The germline CDR1 and CDR2 sequences are SGHAT and FQNNGV. Full variable domain (outside the CDR3, taken from reference TRBV11-2 and TRBJ2-7): EAGVAQSPRYKIIEKRQSVAFWCNPISGHATLYWYQQILGQGPKLLIQFQNNGVVDDSQLPKDRFSAERLKGVDSTLKIQPAKLEDSAVYLCASSLGRIKSYEQYFGPGTRLTVT.

This rearrangement joins TRBV19 to TRBJ2-7, with 11 positions matching TRBD2. This CDR3 has 15 residues. Trimming cost V 6 bases and J 1 base; bases outside gene matches: 5. Germline values: CDR1 LNHDA, CDR2 SQIVND (reference sequence). The CDR3 DNA reads TGTGCCAGTAGGAGAACTAGCGGGAGTTCCTACGAGCAGTACTTC. This translates into CASRRTSGSSYEQYF.

The chain uses TRBV6-1 and TRBJ2-1; D could derive from TRBD1 or TRBD2 (6 bases each). V was clipped by 7 bases and J by 7 bases, with 11 bases between them. The CDR3 is made up of 12 amino acids. Per germline, CDR1 MNHNS and CDR2 SASEGT. For the CDR3, the DNA is TGTGCCAGCAAAGAAGGGGGGAATGAGCAGTTCTTC. The encoded protein is CASKEGGNEQFF.

The chain carries TRBV7-9 and TRBJ2-3; D is unresolved. V lost 0 bases and J lost 8, with 6 bases in between. The CDR3 consists of 12 residues. Germline assignment: CDR1 SEHNR and CDR2 FQNEAQ (reference sequence). The CDR3 DNA reads TGTGCCAGCAGCTTAGCGCTCGGTACGCAGTATTTT. Encoded protein: CASSLALGTQYF.